The 14 T cell receptor beta chains in this list originate from one sample, sequenced in a study of T cell changes during pregnancy in multiple sclerosis. Produced via immunoSEQ multiplex PCR; TCRdb's table is partial and in-frame only. The data show 75,000 to 95,000 clones, 89% seen once. Sequenced material: peripheral blood, taken in the first trimester of pregnancy. The receptors were sampled from a female donor in good health, enrolled as a control in a pregnancy study.

V and J are TRBV28 and TRBJ2-3; 7 positions match TRBD2. The CDR3 spans 15 residues. CDR1 MDHEN and CDR2 SYDVKM come from the germline V gene. V was clipped by 3 bases and J by 5 bases; unmatched bases: 8. CDR3 sequence (DNA): TGTGCCAGCAGTTTTATGGGGGGGGACGGAGATACGCAGTATTTT. Translating it yields CASSFMGGDGDTQYF.

CDR3 DNA sequence: TGTGCCAGCAGTCGTACAGGGCCTGAGCAGTTCTTC. This encodes CASSRTGPEQFF. The chain joins TRBV6-6 to TRBJ2-1; tentatively, D is TRBD1 (6 bases). The germline V gene has CDR1 MNHNY and CDR2 SVGAGI (reference sequence). The CDR3 runs 12 residues. The V and J ends lost 5 bases and 9 bases respectively, with 11 bases between them.

The chain links TRBV28 to TRBJ2-1, with TRBD2 matching over 11 bases. Germline-derived CDR1 and CDR2 are MDHEN and SYDVKM. The CDR3 has 16 residues. The V and J ends lost 2 bases and 5 bases, in that order; junction bases with no gene match: 5. CDR3 region: CASSLPRTSGHNEQFF. The CDR3, as DNA: TGTGCCAGCAGTTTACCCAGGACTAGCGGGCACAATGAGCAGTTCTTC.

This clone was observed a handful of times. The chain joins TRBV7-9 to TRBJ1-2, with D possibly TRBD1 on 5 matching bases. Trimming left V 7 bases short and J 5 bases short, with 17 bases between. CDR3 size: 14 residues. Germline V gives CDR1 SEHNR, CDR2 FQNEAQ (reference sequence). The CDR3: CASIPPGGGYGYTF. CDR3 coding DNA: TGTGCCAGCATCCCCCCGGGGGGGGGATATGGCTACACCTTC.

Worth noting for this clone: This sample also contains other DNA sequences that code for the same CDR3. This chain connects TRBV11-3 to TRBJ2-3, with 8 bases matching TRBD2. Losses at the gene ends were 1 base for V and 3 bases for J; bases not matched to a gene: 0. The germline V gene encodes CDR1 SGHNT and CDR2 YENEEA. This CDR3 contains 14 residues. The CDR3 DNA is TGTGCCAGCAGCTTAGGACTAGCGACAGATACGCAGTATTTT. Protein sequence: CASSLGLATDTQYF.

V gene TRBV19 combines with J gene TRBJ1-2; weak D call: TRBD1 (6 bases). The CDR3 is 16 residues long. Germline V gives CDR1 LNHDA, CDR2 SQIVND (reference sequence). Trimming left V 5 bases short and J 5 bases short, with 21 bases between. DNA for the CDR3: TGTGCCAGTAGTGGGCTTTGGACAGAGATACTTTATGGCTACACCTTC. This sequence encodes CASSGLWTEILYGYTF.

The chain employs TRBV27 and TRBJ1-4; TRBD1 matches at 10 bases. The germline V gene encodes CDR1 MNHEY and CDR2 SMNVEV (reference sequence). The V segment lost 2 bases and the J segment 7 bases; nucleotides outside the gene matches: 16. The CDR3 is 19 residues long. CDR3 in amino acids: CASSLRSGTGAFLGEKLFF. DNA of the CDR3: TGTGCCAGCAGTTTAAGGTCCGGGACAGGGGCCTTCCTTGGTGAAAAACTGTTTTTT. Complete variable domain (other parts from reference TRBV27 and TRBJ1-4): EAQVTQNPRYLITVTGKKLTVTCSQNMNHEYMSWYRQDPGLGLRQIYYSMNVEVTDKGDVPEGYKVSRKEKRNFPLILESPSPNQTSLYFCASSLRSGTGAFLGEKLFFGSGTQLSVL.

The chain carries TRBV4-2 and TRBJ2-1, with 10 nucleotides matching TRBD2. J lost 6 bases, V lost 1 base, and 3 bases had no gene match. Germline CDR1 reads LGHNA; CDR2 reads YNFKEQ. The CDR3 runs to 15 residues. In DNA, the CDR3 is TGTGCCAGCAGCCAAGGGGGACTAGCGTCCAATGAGCAGTTCTTC. Its protein product is CASSQGGLASNEQFF.

This chain joins TRBV28 and TRBJ1-6, with TRBD1 identical over 7 bases. Germline V gene data show CDR1 as MDHEN and CDR2 as SYDVKM. This CDR3 is built from 16 residues. The V gene end was trimmed by 5 bases and the J gene end by 1 base; junction bases not matched to a gene: 5. CDR3 coding DNA: TGTGCCAGCAGTCCCCGACAGGGTTCCTATAATTCACCCCTCCACTTT. Amino acids: CASSPRQGSYNSPLHF. Full variable domain (missing parts from reference TRBV28 and TRBJ1-6): DVKVTQSSRYLVKRTGEKVFLECVQDMDHENMFWYRQDPGLGLRLIYFSYDVKMKEKGDIPEGYSVSREKKERFSLILESASTNQTSMYLCASSPRQGSYNSPLHFGNGTRLTVT.

The chain couples TRBV6-6 to TRBJ1-2; possibly TRBD1 for D (5 bases). This CDR3 region has 16 residues. Germline V gene data show CDR1 as MNHNY and CDR2 as SVGAGI (reference sequence). V was clipped by 1 base and J by 6 bases, with 18 bases between them. The CDR3 nucleotides are TGTGCCAGCAGTTACTTTCTGCTGGGGGGGGATAATGGCTACACCTTC. Translation: CASSYFLLGGDNGYTF.

CDR3 in amino acids: CASSRYSATNEKLFF. As DNA, the CDR3 is TGTGCCAGTAGTAGATACAGTGCAACTAATGAAAAACTGTTTTTT. This rearrangement joins TRBV19 to TRBJ1-4; D is ambiguous. Germline V gene data show CDR1 as LNHDA and CDR2 as SQIVND (reference sequence). This CDR3 comprises 15 residues. V was clipped by 4 bases and J by 0 bases, with 9 bases between them.

The chain is built from TRBV7-9 and TRBJ2-7, with 7 positions matching TRBD1. CDR1 is SEHNR, CDR2 FQNEAQ, per germline (reference sequence). With 2 bases clipped from V and 2 bases from J, the junction kept 3 bases outside the gene matches. CDR3 length: 14 residues. The CDR3, as DNA: TGTGCCAGCAGCTTAACAGGGGCAACCTACGAGCAGTACTTC. This sequence encodes CASSLTGATYEQYF.

The V gene is TRBV19, the J gene TRBJ2-5, with 15 bases aligning to TRBD2. The germline V gene encodes CDR1 LNHDA and CDR2 SQIVND (reference sequence). This CDR3 comprises 15 residues. V gave up 9 bases and J gave up 4 bases; unmatched junction bases: 6. In DNA, the CDR3 is TGTGCCAGCTCACTGGGACTAGCGGGAGGAGAGACCCAGTACTTC. Translation gives CASSLGLAGGETQYF. Drawing the rest from reference TRBV19 and TRBJ2-5, the complete variable domain is DGGITQSPKYLFRKEGQNVTLSCEQNLNHDAMYWYRQDPGQGLRLIYYSQIVNDFQKGDIAEGYSVSREKKESFPLTVTSAQKNPTAFYLCASSLGLAGGETQYFGPGTRLLVL.

There are a few counts of this clone. This chain uses TRBV19 with TRBJ1-1, with TRBD1 identical over 11 bases. The trim removed 5 bases at V and 11 bases at J, leaving 10 bases unmatched. CDR1 and CDR2 (germline): LNHDA, SQIVND (reference sequence). The CDR3 totals 14 residues. This chain's CDR3 is CASSVGTGGAAAFF. DNA for the CDR3: TGTGCCAGTAGTGTTGGGACAGGGGGAGCTGCCGCTTTCTTT.